Described below is a single T cell receptor (beta chain) sequence and its context. This sample was included in a study of shared clonotypes between healthy human individuals. CDR1 LNHDA and CDR2 SQIVND come from the germline V gene (reference sequence). CDR3 size: 11 residues. Trimming took off 8 bases at V and 5 bases at J, with 8 bases between the two ends. A deep-level run was used for the assay. Measured with immunoSEQ multiplex PCR; TCRdb has only the in-frame clones, and not every one. Here the sample spans over a million clones, around three quarters being singletons. The chain links TRBV19 to TRBJ2-3, with D perhaps matching TRBD1 (5 bases). This TCR came from a young man in good health. Some clones in this sample may be carry-over from other donors' samples. The sample was memory CD4+ T cells from PBMCs. Indicated subset: CD45RA-negative fraction. CDR3 nucleotide sequence: TGTGCCAGTGGCCAGGGAGATACGCAGTATTTT. Residues: CASGQGDTQYF.